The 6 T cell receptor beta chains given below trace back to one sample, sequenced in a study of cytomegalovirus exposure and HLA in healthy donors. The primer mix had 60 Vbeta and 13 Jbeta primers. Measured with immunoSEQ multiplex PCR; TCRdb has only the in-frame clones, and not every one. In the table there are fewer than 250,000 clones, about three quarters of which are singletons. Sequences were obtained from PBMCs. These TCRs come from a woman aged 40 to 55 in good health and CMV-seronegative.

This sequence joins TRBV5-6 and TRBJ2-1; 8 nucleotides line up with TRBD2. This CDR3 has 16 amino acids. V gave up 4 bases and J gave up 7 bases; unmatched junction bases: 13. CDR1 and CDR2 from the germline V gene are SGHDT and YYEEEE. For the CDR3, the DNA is TGTGCCAGCAGCGCGCCGGGACTAGAATATGGTAATGAGCAGTTCTTC. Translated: CASSAPGLEYGNEQFF. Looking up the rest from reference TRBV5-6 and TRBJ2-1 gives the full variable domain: DAGVTQSPTHLIKTRGQQVTLRCSPKSGHDTVSWYQQALGQGPQFIFQYYEEEERQRGNFPDRFSGHQFPNYSSELNVNALLLGDSALYLCASSAPGLEYGNEQFFGPGTRLTVL.

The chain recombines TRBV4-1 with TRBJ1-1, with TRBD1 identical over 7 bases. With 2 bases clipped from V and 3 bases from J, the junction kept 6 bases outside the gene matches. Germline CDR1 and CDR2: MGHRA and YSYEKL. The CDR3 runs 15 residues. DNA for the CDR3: TGCGCCAGCAGCCAACTACAGGGGTTTGACACTGAAGCTTTCTTT. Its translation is CASSQLQGFDTEAFF.

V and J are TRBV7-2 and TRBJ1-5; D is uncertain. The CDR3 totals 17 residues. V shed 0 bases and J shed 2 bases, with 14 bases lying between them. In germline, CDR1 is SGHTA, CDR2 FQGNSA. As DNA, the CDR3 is TGTGCCAGCAGCTTAGCCGCGGGGAGTCCTGGCAATCAGCCCCAGCATTTT. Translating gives CASSLAAGSPGNQPQHF.

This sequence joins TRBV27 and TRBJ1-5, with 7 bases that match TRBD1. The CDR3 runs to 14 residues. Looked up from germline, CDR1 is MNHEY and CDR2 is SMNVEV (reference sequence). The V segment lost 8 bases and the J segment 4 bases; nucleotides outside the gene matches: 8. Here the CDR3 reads CASSRQGGNQPQHF. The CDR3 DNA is TGTGCCAGCTCCCGACAGGGAGGAAATCAGCCCCAGCATTTT.

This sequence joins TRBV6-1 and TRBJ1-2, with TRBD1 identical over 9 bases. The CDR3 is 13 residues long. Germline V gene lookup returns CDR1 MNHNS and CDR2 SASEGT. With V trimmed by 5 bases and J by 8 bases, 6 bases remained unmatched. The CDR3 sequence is CASSTQGARGYTF. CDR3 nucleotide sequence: TGTGCCAGCAGTACACAGGGGGCTCGGGGCTACACCTTC.

The CDR3 sequence: CASSLTLTGGGQPQHF. The CDR3 nucleotides are TGTGCCAGCAGTCTCACCCTTACAGGGGGAGGCCAGCCCCAGCATTTT. This chain links TRBV27 with TRBJ1-5; TRBD1 matches at 8 bases. J gave up 7 bases and V 5 bases, and 13 bases lay outside the gene matches. The CDR3 totals 16 residues. The germline CDR1 and CDR2 sequences are MNHEY and SMNVEV (reference sequence).